This T cell receptor (beta chain) was documented in a study of regulatory T cells in long-lasting Graves disease. Arm-PCR with iRepertoire HTBI primers amplified the CDR3 regions for these TCR beta libraries. Per the study methods: Across the samples, identification revealed roughly 56 TRBV and roughly 13 TRBJ segments. TCRdb ran MiXCR on the multiplex PCR reads and lists one entry per CDR3 protein. TCRdb's processing, not the study's, gives the V and J calls here. The table includes approximately 350,000 distinct CDR3 sequences, under 20% detected once. As to time point: newly diagnosed GD, antithyroid drugs for less than 3 months. Extracted RNA from PBMCs served as the source of the TCR library. This clonotype was detected ten times or more. Trimming took 6 bases from V and 6 from J; bases not matched to a gene: 9. The germline V gene has CDR1 MNHNS and CDR2 SASEGT. The length of the CDR3 is 15 residues.

The sample was also linked to a second study, of T cells in Graves' hyperthyroidism and ophthalmopathy.

This chain joins TRBV6-1 and TRBJ2-2, with 8 bases matching TRBD2. The sequence was collected from a young woman with Graves disease. Sequences were derived from peripheral blood mononuclear cells (PBMCs), sampled at new diagnosis, from a patient treated with antithyroid drugs. CDR3 sequence reads: CASSTGGGGAGELFF. DNA of the CDR3: TGTGCCAGCAGCACCGGGGGGGGCGGTGCCGGGGAGCTGTTTTTT.